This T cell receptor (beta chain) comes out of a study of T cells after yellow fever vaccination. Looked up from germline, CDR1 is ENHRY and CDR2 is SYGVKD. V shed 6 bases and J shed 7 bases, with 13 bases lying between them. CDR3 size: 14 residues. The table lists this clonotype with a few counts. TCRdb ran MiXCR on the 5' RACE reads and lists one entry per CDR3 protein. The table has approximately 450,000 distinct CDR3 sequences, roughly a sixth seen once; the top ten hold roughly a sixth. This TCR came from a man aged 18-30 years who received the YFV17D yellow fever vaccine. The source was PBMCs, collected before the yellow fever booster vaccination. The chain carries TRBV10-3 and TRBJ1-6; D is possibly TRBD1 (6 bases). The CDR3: CAIRNRVENSPLHF. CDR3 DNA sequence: TGTGCCATCAGGAACAGGGTGGAGAATTCACCCCTCCACTTT.